This entry describes one T cell receptor (beta chain). Its antigen remains unknown. Alongside a J-beta primer mix, a sample-barcoded 5' primer served in a second PCR lasting 7 to 11 cycles. MiXCR, run by TCRdb on the 5' RACE reads, gives a single entry per CDR3 protein. Here the sample spans about 1.4 million distinct CDR3 sequences, almost 60% being singletons. CDR1 and CDR2 (germline): DFQATT, SNEGSKA (reference sequence). The ends were cut back, 5 bases at V and 5 bases at J, with 9 bases in the middle. CDR3 length: 11 residues. Each sample used at least 6.5 million PBMCs. The sample originates from a study of blood T cells in healthy people across ages. Findings of the study overall: It was found that TCR beta diversity correlated strongly with the percentage of naive T cells. Changes seen in expanded clonotypes were possibly confounded by donor CMV status left unknown.

This chain uses TRBV20-1 with TRBJ1-1; perhaps TRBD1 as D (5 bases). The receptor was derived from a man younger than 30 in good health. The sequenced sample was blood. In DNA, the CDR3 is TGCAGTGCTCCTCAGGGTACTGAAGCTTTCTTT. Translated: CSAPQGTEAFF.